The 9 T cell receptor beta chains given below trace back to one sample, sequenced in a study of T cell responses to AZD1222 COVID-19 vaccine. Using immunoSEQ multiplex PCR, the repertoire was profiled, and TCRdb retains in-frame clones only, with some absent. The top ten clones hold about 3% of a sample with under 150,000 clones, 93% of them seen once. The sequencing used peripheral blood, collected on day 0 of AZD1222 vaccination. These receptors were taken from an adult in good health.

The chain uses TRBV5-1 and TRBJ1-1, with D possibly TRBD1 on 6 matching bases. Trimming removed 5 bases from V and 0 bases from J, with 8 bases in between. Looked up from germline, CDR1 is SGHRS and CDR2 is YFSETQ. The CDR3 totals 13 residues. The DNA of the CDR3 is TGCGCCAGCAGGGAGGGGGTGAACACTGAAGCTTTCTTT. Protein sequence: CASREGVNTEAFF.

The CDR3 sequence is CARRLAARTGEQYF. The CDR3 DNA is TGTGCCAGGAGACTAGCGGCTAGGACGGGGGAGCAGTACTTC. V is TRBV11-3 and J is TRBJ2-7; 9 bases align to TRBD2. Germline loops: CDR1 SGHNT, CDR2 YENEEA. There are 14 residues in the CDR3. V lost 9 bases and J lost 7; bases outside the gene matches: 13.

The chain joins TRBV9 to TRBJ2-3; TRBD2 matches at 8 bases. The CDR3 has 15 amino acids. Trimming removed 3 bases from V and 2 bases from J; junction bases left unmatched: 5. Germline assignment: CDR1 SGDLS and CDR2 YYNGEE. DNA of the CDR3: TGTGCCAGCAGCGAGAGCGGGAGACCCACAGATACGCAGTATTTT. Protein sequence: CASSESGRPTDTQYF.

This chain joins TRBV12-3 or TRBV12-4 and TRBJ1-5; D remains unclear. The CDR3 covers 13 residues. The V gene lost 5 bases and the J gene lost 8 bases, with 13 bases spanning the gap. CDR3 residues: CASSPRPKEPQHF. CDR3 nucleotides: TGTGCCAGCAGTCCAAGACCTAAAGAGCCCCAGCATTTT.

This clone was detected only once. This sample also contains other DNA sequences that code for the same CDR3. As DNA, the CDR3 is TGCGCCAGCAGCTATTCTAGCGGAAGGGGGGAGACCCAGTACTTC. This translates into CASSYSSGRGETQYF. The V and J genes are TRBV5-1 and TRBJ2-5, with D maybe TRBD2 (7 bases). Germline CDR1 reads SGHRS; CDR2 reads YFSETQ. The CDR3 is made up of 15 amino acids. The V and J ends lost 3 bases and 5 bases respectively, with 17 bases between them. Variable domain in full (rest from reference TRBV5-1 and TRBJ2-5): KAGVTQTPRYLIKTRGQQVTLSCSPISGHRSVSWYQQTPGQGLQFLFEYFSETQRNKGNFPGRFSGRQFSNSRSEMNVSTLELGDSALYLCASSYSSGRGETQYFGPGTRLLVL.

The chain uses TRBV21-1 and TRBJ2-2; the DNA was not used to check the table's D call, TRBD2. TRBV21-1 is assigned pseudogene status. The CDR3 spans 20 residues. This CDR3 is CASSKTTGTSGMEDTGELFF. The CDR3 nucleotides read TGTGCCAGCAGCAAAACCACCGGGACTAGCGGGATGGAGGACACCGGGGAGCTGTTTTTT.

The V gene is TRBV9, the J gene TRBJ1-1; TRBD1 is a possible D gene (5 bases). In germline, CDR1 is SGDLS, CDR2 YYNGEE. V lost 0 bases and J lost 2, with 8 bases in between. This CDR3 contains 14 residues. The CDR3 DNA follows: TGTGCCAGCAGCGTAGGTCAGGGTAACACTGAAGCTTTCTTT. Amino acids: CASSVGQGNTEAFF.

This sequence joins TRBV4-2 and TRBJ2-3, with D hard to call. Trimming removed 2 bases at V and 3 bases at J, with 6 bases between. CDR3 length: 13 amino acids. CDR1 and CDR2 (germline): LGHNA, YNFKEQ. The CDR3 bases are TGTGCCAGCAGCCAATTTCCTACAGATACGCAGTATTTT. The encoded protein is CASSQFPTDTQYF.

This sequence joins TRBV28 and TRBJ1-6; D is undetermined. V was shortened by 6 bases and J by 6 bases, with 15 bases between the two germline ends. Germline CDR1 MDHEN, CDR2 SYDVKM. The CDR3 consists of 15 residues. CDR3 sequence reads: CASSLPLGGNSPLHF. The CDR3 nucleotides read TGTGCCAGCAGCCTACCGTTGGGCGGTAATTCACCCCTCCACTTT. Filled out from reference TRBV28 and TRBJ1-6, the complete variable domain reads DVKVTQSSRYLVKRTGEKVFLECVQDMDHENMFWYRQDPGLGLRLIYFSYDVKMKEKGDIPEGYSVSREKKERFSLILESASTNQTSMYLCASSLPLGGNSPLHFGNGTRLTVT.